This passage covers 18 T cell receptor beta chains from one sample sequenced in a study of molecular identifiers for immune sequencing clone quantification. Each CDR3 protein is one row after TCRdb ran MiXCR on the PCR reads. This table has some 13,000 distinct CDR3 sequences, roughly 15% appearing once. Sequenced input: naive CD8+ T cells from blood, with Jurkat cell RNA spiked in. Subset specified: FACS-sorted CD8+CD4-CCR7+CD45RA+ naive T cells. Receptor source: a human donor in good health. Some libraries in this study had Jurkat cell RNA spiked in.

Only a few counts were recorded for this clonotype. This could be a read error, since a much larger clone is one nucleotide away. CDR3 sequence: CACTLSTGTKDTEAFF. CDR3 sequence (DNA): TGTGCCTGCACGCTCTCCACCGGGACAAAGGACACTGAAGCTTTCTTT. This chain connects TRBV7-9 to TRBJ1-1, with a weak D call TRBD1 (6 bases). The CDR3 length is 16 residues. Deletions cut 11 bases from V and 3 bases from J, with 25 bases between. Germline V gives CDR1 SEHNR, CDR2 FQNEAQ (reference sequence).

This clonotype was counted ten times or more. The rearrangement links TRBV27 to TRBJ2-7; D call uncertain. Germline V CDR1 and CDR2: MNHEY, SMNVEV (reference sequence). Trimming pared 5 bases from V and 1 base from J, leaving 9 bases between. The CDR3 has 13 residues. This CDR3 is CASSVSGSYEQYF. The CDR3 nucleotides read TGTGCCAGCAGTGTTTCAGGATCCTACGAGCAGTACTTC.

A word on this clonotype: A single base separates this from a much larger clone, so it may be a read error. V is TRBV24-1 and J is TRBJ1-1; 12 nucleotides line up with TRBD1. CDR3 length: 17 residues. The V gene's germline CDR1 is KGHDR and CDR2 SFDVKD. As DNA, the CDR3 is TGTGCCACCGGTGAGACTCCGGGACAGGGGGCGAGCACTGAAGCTTTCTTT. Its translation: CATGETPGQGASTEAFF.

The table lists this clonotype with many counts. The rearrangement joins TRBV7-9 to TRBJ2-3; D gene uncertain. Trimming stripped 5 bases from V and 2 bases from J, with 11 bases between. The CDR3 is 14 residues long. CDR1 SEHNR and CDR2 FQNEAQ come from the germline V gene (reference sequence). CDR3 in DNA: TGTGCCAGCAGCCCTGACACTTCCACAGATACGCAGTATTTT. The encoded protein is CASSPDTSTDTQYF.

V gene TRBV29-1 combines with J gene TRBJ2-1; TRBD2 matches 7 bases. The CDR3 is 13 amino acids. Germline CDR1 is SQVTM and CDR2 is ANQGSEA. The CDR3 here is CSVGGGEGNEQFF. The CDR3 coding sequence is TGCAGTGTGGGGGGGGGGGAAGGCAATGAGCAGTTCTTC.

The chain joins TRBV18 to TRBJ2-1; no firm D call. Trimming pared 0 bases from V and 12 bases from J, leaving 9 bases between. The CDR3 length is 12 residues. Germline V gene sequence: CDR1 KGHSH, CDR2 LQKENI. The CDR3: CASSPPLVGQFF. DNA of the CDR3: TGTGCCAGCTCACCACCCTTAGTAGGGCAGTTCTTC.

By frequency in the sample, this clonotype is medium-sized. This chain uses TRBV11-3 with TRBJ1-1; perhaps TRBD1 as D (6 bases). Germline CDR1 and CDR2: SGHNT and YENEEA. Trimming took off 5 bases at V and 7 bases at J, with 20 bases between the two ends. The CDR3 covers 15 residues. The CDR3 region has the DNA TGTGCCAGCAGCCCCAGGGGTCCACTGGATATTGAAGCTTTCTTT. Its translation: CASSPRGPLDIEAFF.

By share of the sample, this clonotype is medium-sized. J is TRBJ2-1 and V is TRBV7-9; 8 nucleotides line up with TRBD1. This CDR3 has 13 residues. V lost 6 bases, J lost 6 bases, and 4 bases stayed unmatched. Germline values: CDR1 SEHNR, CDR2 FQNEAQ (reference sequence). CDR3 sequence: CASRGQGRNEQFF. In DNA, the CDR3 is TGTGCCAGCAGAGGACAGGGTCGCAATGAGCAGTTCTTC.

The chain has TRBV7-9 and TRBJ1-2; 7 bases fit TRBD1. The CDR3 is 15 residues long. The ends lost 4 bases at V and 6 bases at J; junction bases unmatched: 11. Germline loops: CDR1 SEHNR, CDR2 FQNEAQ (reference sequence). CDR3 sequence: CASSSPGQRYDGYTF. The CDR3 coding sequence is TGTGCCAGCAGCTCCCCGGGACAGCGCTATGATGGCTACACCTTC.

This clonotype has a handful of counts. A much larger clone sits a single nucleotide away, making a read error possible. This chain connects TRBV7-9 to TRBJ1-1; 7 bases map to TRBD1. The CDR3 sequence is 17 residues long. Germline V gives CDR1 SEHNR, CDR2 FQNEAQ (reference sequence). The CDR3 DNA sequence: TGTGCCAGCAGCTCTCTCGCCGGGACAGTTTTGAACACTGTAGCTTTCTTT. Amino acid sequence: CASSSLAGTVLNTVAFF.

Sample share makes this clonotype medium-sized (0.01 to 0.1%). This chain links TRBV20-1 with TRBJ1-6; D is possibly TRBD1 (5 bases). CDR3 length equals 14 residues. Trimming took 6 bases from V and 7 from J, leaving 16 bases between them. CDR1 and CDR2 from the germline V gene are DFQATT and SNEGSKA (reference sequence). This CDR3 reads CSAPTGDANSPLHF. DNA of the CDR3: TGCAGTGCACCGACCGGGGACGCCAATTCACCCCTCCACTTT.

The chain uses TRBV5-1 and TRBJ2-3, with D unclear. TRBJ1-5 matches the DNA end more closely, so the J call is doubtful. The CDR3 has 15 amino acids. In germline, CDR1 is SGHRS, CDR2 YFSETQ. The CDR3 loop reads CASTLPRTSTDTQHF. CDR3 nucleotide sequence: TGCGCCAGCACATTACCTAGGACTAGCACAGATACGCAGCATTTT.

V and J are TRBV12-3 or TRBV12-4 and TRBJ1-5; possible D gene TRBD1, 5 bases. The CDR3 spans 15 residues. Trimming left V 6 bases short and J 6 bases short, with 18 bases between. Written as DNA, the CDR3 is TGTGCCAGCAGCCCCGATGGGGGATGGGTTCAGCCCCAGCATTTT. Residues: CASSPDGGWVQPQHF.

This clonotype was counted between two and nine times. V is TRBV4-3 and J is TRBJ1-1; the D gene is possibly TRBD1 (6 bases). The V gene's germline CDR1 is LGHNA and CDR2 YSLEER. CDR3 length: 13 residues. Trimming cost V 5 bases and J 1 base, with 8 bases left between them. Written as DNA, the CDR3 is TGCGCCAGCAGCGCGACAGGGAACACTGAAGCTTTCTTT. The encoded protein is CASSATGNTEAFF.

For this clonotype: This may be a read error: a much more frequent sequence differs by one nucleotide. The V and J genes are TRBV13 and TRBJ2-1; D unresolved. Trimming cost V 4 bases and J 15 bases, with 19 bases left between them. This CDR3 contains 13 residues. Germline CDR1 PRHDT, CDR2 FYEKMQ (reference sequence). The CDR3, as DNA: TGTGCCAGCAGCTCCGGACCCCTCCGATATCTGTTCTTC. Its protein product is CASSSGPLRYLFF.

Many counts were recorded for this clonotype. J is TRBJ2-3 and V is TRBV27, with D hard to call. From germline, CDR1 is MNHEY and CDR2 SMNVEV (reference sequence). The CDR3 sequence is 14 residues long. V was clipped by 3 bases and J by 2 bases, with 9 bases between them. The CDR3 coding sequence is TGTGCCAGCAGTTTTGTTCTTTTCACAGATACGCAGTATTTT. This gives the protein CASSFVLFTDTQYF.

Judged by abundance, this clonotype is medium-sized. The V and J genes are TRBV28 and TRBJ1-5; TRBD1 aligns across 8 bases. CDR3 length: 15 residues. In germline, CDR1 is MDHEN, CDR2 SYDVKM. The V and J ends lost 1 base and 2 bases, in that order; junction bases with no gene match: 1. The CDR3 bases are TGTGCCAGCAGTTTATCACAGGGGGGCAATCAGCCCCAGCATTTT. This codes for CASSLSQGGNQPQHF.

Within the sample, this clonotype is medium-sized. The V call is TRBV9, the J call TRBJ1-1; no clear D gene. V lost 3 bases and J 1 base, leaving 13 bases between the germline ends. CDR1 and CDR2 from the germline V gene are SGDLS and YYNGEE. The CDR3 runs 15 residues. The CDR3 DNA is TGTGCCAGCAGCGCACCAATAACAGCGAACACTGAAGCTTTCTTT. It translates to CASSAPITANTEAFF.